This TCR beta chain was found in a study of T cells in Graves' hyperthyroidism and ophthalmopathy. RNA transcripts provided the source from which TCR beta CDR3 regions were amplified. Initially, a first-round RT-PCR of the TCR CDR3 employed the HTBI primer set. TCRdb processed the multiplex PCR reads anew with MiXCR; each CDR3 protein has one entry. The top ten hold around a third of the sample, which has roughly 710,000 distinct CDR3 sequences, 35% seen once. Trimming left V 4 bases short and J 3 bases short, with 19 bases between. CDR3 length: 16 amino acids. In its sample, this clonotype was seen many times. The study defined stable Graves' hyperthyroidism as no ophthalmopathy progression within 18 months. The study based diagnoses on clinical symptoms, serum thyroxine and TRAb, thyroid ultrasound and orbital computed tomography.

Sequencing input: blood. The origin of this receptor is a middle-aged woman with Graves' hyperthyroidism. The V gene is TRBV12-3 or TRBV12-4, the J gene TRBJ2-7, with D possibly TRBD1 on 7 matching bases. The CDR3 DNA reads TGTGCCAGCAGTTCCCTTCGACAGGGACTTGGCTACGAGCAGTACTTC. Translated: CASSSLRQGLGYEQYF.